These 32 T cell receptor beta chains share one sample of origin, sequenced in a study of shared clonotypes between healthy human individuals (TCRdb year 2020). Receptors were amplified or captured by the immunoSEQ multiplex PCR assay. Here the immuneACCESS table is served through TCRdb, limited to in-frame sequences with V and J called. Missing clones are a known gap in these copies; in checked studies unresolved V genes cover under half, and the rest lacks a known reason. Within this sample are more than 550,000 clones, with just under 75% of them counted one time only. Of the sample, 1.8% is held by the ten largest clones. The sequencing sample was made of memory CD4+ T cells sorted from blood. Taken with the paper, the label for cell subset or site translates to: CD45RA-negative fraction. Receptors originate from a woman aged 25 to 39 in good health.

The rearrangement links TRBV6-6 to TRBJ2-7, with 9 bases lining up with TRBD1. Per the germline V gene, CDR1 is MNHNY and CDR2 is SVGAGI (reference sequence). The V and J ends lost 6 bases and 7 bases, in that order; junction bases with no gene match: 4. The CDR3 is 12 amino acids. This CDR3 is CASRGTGWEQYF. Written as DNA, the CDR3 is TGTGCCAGCAGGGGGACAGGGTGGGAGCAGTACTTC.

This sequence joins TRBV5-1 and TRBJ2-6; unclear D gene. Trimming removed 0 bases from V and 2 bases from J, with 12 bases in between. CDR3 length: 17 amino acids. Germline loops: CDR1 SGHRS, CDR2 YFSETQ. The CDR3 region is CASSLGPTSTGANVLTF. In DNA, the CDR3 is TGCGCCAGCAGCTTGGGGCCAACTTCTACTGGGGCCAACGTCCTGACTTTC.

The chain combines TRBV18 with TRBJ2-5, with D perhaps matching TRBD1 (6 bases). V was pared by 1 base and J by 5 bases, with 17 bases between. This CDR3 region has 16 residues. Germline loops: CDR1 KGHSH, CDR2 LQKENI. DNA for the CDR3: TGTGCCAGCTCACCACTGAGGGACATAAGAGGGGAGACCCAGTACTTC. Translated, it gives CASSPLRDIRGETQYF.

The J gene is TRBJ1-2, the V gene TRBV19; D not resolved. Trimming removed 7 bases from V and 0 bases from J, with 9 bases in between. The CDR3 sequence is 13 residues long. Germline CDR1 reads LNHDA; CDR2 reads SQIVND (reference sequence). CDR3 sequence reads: CASTSWANYGYTF. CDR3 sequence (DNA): TGTGCCAGTACGAGCTGGGCTAACTATGGCTACACCTTC.

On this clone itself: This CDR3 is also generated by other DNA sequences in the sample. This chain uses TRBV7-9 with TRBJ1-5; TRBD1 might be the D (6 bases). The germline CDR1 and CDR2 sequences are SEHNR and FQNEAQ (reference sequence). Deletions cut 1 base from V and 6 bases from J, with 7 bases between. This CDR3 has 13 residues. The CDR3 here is CASSLEGGQPQHF. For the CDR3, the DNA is TGTGCCAGCAGCTTAGAGGGGGGTCAGCCCCAGCATTTT.

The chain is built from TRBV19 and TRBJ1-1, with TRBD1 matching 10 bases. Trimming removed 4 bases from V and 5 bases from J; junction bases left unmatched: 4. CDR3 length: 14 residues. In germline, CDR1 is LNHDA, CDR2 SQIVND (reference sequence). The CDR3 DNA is TGTGCCAGTAGTAGAGGACAGGGGGGGACTGAAGCTTTCTTT. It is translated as CASSRGQGGTEAFF.

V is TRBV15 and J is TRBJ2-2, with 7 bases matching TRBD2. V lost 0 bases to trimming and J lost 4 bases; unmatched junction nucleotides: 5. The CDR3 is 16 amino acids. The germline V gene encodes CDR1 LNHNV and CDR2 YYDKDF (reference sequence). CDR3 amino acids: CATSRDPSGATGELFF. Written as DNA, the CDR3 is TGTGCCACCAGCAGAGATCCCAGCGGGGCCACCGGGGAGCTGTTTTTT.

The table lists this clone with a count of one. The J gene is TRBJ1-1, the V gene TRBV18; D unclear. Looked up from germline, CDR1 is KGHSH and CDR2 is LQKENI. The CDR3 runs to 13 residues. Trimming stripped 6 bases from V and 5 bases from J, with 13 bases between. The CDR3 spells CASSPSIMTEAFF. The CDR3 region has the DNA TGTGCCAGCTCCCCGTCAATAATGACTGAAGCTTTCTTT.

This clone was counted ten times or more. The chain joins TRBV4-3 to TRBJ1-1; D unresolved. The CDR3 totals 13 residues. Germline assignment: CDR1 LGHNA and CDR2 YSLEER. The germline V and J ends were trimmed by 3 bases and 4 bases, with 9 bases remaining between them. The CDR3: CASSQAEFTEAFF. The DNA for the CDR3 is TGCGCCAGCAGCCAGGCAGAATTCACTGAAGCTTTCTTT.

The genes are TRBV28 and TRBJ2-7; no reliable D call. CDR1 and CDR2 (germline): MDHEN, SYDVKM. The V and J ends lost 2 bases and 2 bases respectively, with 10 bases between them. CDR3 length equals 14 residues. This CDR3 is CASSLPQRAYEQYF. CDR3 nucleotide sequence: TGTGCCAGCAGTTTACCACAGAGAGCCTACGAGCAGTACTTC.

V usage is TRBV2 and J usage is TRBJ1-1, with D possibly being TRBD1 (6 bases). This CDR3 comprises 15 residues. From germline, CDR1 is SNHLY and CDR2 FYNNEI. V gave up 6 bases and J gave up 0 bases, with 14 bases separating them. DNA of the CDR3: TGTGCCAGCAGCAACCCCGAGGGGGTGAACACTGAAGCTTTCTTT. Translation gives CASSNPEGVNTEAFF.

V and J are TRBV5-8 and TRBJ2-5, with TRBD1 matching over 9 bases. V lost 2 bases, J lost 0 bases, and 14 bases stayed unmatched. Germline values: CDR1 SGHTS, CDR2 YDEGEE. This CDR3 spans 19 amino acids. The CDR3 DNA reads TGTGCCAGCAGCTTTCTATTGGATTCGGGACAGGGACACCAAGAGACCCAGTACTTC. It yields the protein CASSFLLDSGQGHQETQYF.

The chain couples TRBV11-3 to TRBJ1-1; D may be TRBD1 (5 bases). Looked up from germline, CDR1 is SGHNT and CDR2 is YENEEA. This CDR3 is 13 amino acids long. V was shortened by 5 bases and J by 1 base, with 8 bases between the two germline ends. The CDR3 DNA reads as TGTGCCAGCAGCCCAACAGGGAACACTGAAGCTTTCTTT. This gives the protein CASSPTGNTEAFF.

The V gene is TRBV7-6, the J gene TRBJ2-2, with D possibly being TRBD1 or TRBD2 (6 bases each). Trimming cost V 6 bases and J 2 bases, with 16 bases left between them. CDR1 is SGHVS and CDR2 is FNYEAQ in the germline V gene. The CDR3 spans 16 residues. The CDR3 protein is CASRGAGTTNTGELFF. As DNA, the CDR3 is TGTGCCAGCAGGGGGGCGGGGACCACTAACACCGGGGAGCTGTTTTTT.

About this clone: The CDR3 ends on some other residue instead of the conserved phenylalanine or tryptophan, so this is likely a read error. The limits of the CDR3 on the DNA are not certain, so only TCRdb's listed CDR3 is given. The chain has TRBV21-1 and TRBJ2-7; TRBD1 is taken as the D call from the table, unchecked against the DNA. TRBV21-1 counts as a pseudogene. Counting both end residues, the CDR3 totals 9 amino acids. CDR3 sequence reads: CASIKDRPA.

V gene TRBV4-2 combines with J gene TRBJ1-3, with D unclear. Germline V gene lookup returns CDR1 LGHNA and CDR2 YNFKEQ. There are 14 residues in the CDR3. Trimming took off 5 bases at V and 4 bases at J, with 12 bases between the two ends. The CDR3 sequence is CASSLARIGNTIYF. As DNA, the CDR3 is TGTGCCAGCAGCTTGGCCCGGATCGGAAACACCATATATTTT.

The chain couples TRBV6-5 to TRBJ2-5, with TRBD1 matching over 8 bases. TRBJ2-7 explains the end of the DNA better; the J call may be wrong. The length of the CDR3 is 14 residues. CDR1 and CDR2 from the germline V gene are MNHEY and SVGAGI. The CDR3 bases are TGTGCCAGCAGGGACACAGGGGGCTCCTACGAGCAGTACTTC. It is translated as CASRDTGGSYEQYF.

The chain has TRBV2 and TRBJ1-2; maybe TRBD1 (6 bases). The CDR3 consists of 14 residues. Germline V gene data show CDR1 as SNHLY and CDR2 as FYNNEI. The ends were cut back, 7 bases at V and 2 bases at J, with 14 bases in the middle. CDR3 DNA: TGTGCCAGCAAGAAGTTGGGACAAAACTATGGCTACACCTTC. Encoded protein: CASKKLGQNYGYTF.

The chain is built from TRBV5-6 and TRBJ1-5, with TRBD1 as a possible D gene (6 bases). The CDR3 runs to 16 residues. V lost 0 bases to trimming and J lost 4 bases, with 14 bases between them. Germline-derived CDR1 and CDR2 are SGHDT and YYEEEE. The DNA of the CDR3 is TGTGCCAGCAGCTTGGGCTGGACAGCGAGAAATCAGCCCCAGCATTTT. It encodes CASSLGWTARNQPQHF.

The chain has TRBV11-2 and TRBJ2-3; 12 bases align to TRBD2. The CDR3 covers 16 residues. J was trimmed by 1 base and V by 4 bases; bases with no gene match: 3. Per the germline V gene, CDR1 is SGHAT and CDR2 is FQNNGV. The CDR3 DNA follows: TGTGCCAGCAGCTCACTAGCGGGAGGTGGCACAGATACGCAGTATTTT. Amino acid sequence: CASSSLAGGGTDTQYF.

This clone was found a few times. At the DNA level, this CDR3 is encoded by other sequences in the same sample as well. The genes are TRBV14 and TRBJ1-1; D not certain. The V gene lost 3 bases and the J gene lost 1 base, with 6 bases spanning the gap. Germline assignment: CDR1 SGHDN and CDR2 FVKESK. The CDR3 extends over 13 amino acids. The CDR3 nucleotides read TGTGCCAGCAGCCAGATTCAGAACACTGAAGCTTTCTTT. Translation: CASSQIQNTEAFF.

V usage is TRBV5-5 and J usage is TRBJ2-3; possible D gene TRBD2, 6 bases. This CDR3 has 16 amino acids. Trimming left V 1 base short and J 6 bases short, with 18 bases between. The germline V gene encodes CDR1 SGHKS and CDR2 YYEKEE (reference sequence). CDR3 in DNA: TGTGCCAGCAGCTTGTTTGGGGGTGGGAGGACGGATACGCAGTATTTT. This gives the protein CASSLFGGGRTDTQYF. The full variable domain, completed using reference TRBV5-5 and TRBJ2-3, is DAGVTQSPTHLIKTRGQQVTLRCSPISGHKSVSWYQQVLGQGPQFIFQYYEKEERGRGNFPDRFSARQFPNYSSELNVNALLLGDSALYLCASSLFGGGRTDTQYFGPGTRLTVL.

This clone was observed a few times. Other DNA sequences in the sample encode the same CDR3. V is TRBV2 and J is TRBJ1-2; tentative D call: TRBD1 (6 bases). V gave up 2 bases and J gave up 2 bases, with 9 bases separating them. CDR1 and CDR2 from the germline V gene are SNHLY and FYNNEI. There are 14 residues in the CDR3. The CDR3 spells CASSERGPNYGYTF. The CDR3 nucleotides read TGTGCCAGCAGTGAACGGGGGCCCAACTATGGCTACACCTTC.

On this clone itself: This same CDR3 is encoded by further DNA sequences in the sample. The CDR3 sequence: CASSLTGNTEAFF. Here the CDR3 DNA reads TGCGCCAGCAGCTTGACTGGGAACACTGAAGCTTTCTTT. The J gene is TRBJ1-1, the V gene TRBV5-1; no clear D. This CDR3 is built from 13 residues. Between the trimmed V and J ends, which lost 1 base and 1 base, there was a span of 5 bases. Germline lookup yields CDR1 SGHRS and CDR2 YFSETQ. Using reference TRBV5-1 and TRBJ1-1 for the parts outside the CDR3, the full variable domain is KAGVTQTPRYLIKTRGQQVTLSCSPISGHRSVSWYQQTPGQGLQFLFEYFSETQRNKGNFPGRFSGRQFSNSRSEMNVSTLELGDSALYLCASSLTGNTEAFFGQGTRLTVV.

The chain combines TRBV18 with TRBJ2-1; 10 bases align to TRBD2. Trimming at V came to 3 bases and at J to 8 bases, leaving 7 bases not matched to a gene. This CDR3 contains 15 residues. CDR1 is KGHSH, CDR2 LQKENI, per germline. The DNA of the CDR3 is TGTGCCAGCTCACCGGGGTCTAGCGGGAGTTATGAGCAGTTCTTC. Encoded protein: CASSPGSSGSYEQFF.

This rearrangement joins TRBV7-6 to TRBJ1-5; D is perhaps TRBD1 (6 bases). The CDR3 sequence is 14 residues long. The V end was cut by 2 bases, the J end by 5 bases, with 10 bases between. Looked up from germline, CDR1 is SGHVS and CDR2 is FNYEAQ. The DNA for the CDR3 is TGTGCCAGCAGCTTATCAGGGGTTGATCAGCCCCAGCATTTT. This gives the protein CASSLSGVDQPQHF. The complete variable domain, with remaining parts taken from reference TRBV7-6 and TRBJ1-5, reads GAGVSQSPRYKVTKRGQDVALRCDPISGHVSLYWYRQALGQGPEFLTYFNYEAQQDKSGLPNDRFSAERPEGSISTLTIQRTEQRDSAMYRCASSLSGVDQPQHFGDGTRLSIL.

The CDR3 sequence: CASSFRSGIEYEQYF. In DNA form, the CDR3 reads TGCGCCAGCAGCTTCCGTAGCGGGATAGAGTACGAGCAGTACTTC. The chain employs TRBV5-1 and TRBJ2-7; 8 nucleotides agree with TRBD2. Germline trimming cut 2 bases from V and 4 bases from J; bases unmatched to any gene: 8. This CDR3 spans 15 amino acids. The germline gives CDR1 SGHRS, CDR2 YFSETQ. Together with reference TRBV5-1 and TRBJ2-7, the CDR3 gives the full variable domain: KAGVTQTPRYLIKTRGQQVTLSCSPISGHRSVSWYQQTPGQGLQFLFEYFSETQRNKGNFPGRFSGRQFSNSRSEMNVSTLELGDSALYLCASSFRSGIEYEQYFGPGTRLTVT.

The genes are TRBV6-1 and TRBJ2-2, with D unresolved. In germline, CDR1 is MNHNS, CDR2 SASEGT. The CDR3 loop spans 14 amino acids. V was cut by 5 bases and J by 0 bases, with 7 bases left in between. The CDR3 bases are TGTGCCAGCAGTCTCAGTCCGAACACCGGGGAGCTGTTTTTT. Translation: CASSLSPNTGELFF.

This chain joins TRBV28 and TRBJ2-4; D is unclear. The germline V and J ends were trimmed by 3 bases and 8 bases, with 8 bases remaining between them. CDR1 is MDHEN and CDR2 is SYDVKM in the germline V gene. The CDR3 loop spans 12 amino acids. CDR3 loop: CASSFAGDIQYF. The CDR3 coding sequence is TGTGCCAGCAGTTTCGCTGGGGACATTCAGTACTTC.

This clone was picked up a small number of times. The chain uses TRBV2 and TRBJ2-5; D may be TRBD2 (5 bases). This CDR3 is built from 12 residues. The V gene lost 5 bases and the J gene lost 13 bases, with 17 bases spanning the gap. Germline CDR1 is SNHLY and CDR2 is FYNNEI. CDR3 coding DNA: TGTGCCAGCAGTTCGGACGGAGGATCGGGGTACTTC. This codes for CASSSDGGSGYF.

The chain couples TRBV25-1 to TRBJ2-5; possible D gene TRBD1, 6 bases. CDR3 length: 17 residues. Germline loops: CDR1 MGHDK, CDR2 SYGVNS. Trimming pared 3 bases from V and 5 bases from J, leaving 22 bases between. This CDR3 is CASSDPPLQGFGETQYF. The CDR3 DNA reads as TGTGCCAGCAGTGATCCGCCCTTACAGGGTTTCGGGGAGACCCAGTACTTC.

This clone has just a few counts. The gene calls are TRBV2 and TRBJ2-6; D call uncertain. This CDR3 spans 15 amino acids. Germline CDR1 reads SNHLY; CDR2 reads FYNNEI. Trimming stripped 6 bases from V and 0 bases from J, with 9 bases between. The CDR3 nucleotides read TGTGCCAGCAGAAAAAGACACTCTGGGGCCAACGTCCTGACTTTC. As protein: CASRKRHSGANVLTF.